The 32 T cell receptor beta chains in this list originate from one sample, sequenced in a study of post-analysis software for immune sequencing data. Notes on the study in general: The study found TRBV5-6, TRBV5-1 and TRBV20-1 among five or six TRBV segments more frequent in patients than controls.

Every TCR beta cDNA library bore unique molecular identifiers. TCRdb reprocessed the PCR reads via MiXCR and lists one record per CDR3 protein. Among roughly 400,000 distinct CDR3 sequences listed, roughly 40% were seen once. What these receptors recognize is not known. The sample comprised blood. The source is a girl between 2 and 10 years old with multiple sclerosis.

The chain has TRBV7-2 and TRBJ1-1; weak D call: TRBD1 (5 bases). V was shortened by 2 bases and J by 0 bases, with 22 bases between the two germline ends. The CDR3 is 19 amino acids. Germline V CDR1 and CDR2: SGHTA, FQGNSA. The CDR3 spells CASSLSPGTGARLNTEAFF. The CDR3 DNA reads TGTGCCAGCAGCTTATCTCCCGGAACAGGAGCCCGCCTGAACACTGAAGCTTTCTTT.

The chain combines TRBV28 with TRBJ2-1; maybe TRBD1 (5 bases). From germline, CDR1 is MDHEN and CDR2 SYDVKM. V dropped 8 bases and J dropped 9 bases, with 20 bases sitting between them. The CDR3 consists of 14 residues. The CDR3 coding sequence is TGTGCCAGCGTGGGGCAGGGCCCCAGCACTGAGCAGTTCTTC. Its translation: CASVGQGPSTEQFF. Supplemented by reference TRBV28 and TRBJ2-1, the full variable domain reads DVKVTQSSRYLVKRTGEKVFLECVQDMDHENMFWYRQDPGLGLRLIYFSYDVKMKEKGDIPEGYSVSREKKERFSLILESASTNQTSMYLCASVGQGPSTEQFFGPGTRLTVL.

This clonotype appeared once. V and J are TRBV6-6 and TRBJ2-1; 8 bases line up with TRBD1. Judging by the DNA end, TRBJ2-7 fits better; the J call may be wrong. CDR3 length: 15 residues. Germline CDR1 MNHNY, CDR2 SVGAGI (reference sequence). CDR3 residues: CASSHPTGVPYEQYF. CDR3 DNA sequence: TGTGCCAGCAGTCACCCGACAGGGGTCCCCTACGAGCAGTACTTC.

The chain carries TRBV7-2 and TRBJ2-1; 7 positions match TRBD2. CDR1 is SGHTA, CDR2 FQGNSA, per germline. Trimming cost V 5 bases and J 9 bases; bases outside gene matches: 7. This CDR3 contains 13 residues. DNA for the CDR3: TGTGCCAGCAGCCGTTATACTAGCGCTGAGCAGTTCTTC. This translates into CASSRYTSAEQFF.

This clonotype occurred a few times. The CDR3 DNA reads TGTGCCAGCAGCCAAGTTCTGGGACAGGGGATCCAAGAGACCCAGTACTTC. Translated, it gives CASSQVLGQGIQETQYF. This chain links TRBV4-2 with TRBJ2-4; 10 bases agree with TRBD1. The J call may be mistaken, given a closer DNA end match to TRBJ2-5. From germline, CDR1 is LGHNA and CDR2 YNFKEQ. This CDR3 has 17 amino acids.

This clonotype was recorded many times. This chain links TRBV3-1 with TRBJ1-2, with 7 bases that match TRBD1. CDR3 length: 13 residues. V gave up 0 bases and J gave up 12 bases; unmatched junction bases: 7. CDR1 is LGHDT and CDR2 is YNNKEL in the germline V gene (reference sequence). The CDR3: CASSQEKGGYNTF. In DNA form, the CDR3 reads TGTGCCAGCAGCCAAGAGAAAGGGGGCTATAACACCTTC. Using reference TRBV3-1 and TRBJ1-2 for the parts outside the CDR3, the full variable domain is DTAVSQTPKYLVTQMGNDKSIKCEQNLGHDTMYWYKQDSKKFLKIMFSYNNKELIINETVPNRFSPKSPDKAHLNLHINSLELGDSAVYFCASSQEKGGYNTFGSGTRLTVV.

The rearrangement joins TRBV5-1 to TRBJ2-7; D unresolved. The germline V gene has CDR1 SGHRS and CDR2 YFSETQ. Trimming stripped 0 bases from V and 5 bases from J, with 12 bases between. This CDR3 is 14 amino acids long. This CDR3 reads CASSLAPPLDEQYF. The CDR3 nucleotides are TGCGCCAGCAGCTTGGCACCTCCCCTGGACGAGCAGTACTTC.

The chain is built from TRBV7-2 and TRBJ1-6, with D tentatively TRBD1 (6 bases). The CDR3 length is 20 residues. Deletions cut 4 bases from V and 0 bases from J, with 22 bases between. In germline, CDR1 is SGHTA, CDR2 FQGNSA. This CDR3 reads CASSWAGEPSLSSYNSPLHF. The CDR3 coding sequence is TGTGCCAGCAGCTGGGCAGGGGAGCCTTCGCTGAGCTCCTATAATTCACCCCTCCACTTT.

This clonotype was counted once. V gene TRBV19 combines with J gene TRBJ2-1; 9 bases match TRBD1. Germline CDR1 reads LNHDA; CDR2 reads SQIVND (reference sequence). The CDR3 consists of 12 residues. V lost 6 bases and J lost 6; bases outside the gene matches: 0. In nucleotides, the CDR3 is TGTGCCAGTAGGGGACAGGGCAATGAGCAGTTCTTC. Translation: CASRGQGNEQFF. The whole variable domain, filled in from reference TRBV19 and TRBJ2-1, reads DGGITQSPKYLFRKEGQNVTLSCEQNLNHDAMYWYRQDPGQGLRLIYYSQIVNDFQKGDIAEGYSVSREKKESFPLTVTSAQKNPTAFYLCASRGQGNEQFFGPGTRLTVL.

This clonotype has more than one count but fewer than ten. V is TRBV10-3 and J is TRBJ2-1; 9 bases match TRBD2. Germline CDR1 ENHRY, CDR2 SYGVKD. The CDR3 totals 15 residues. J lost 7 bases, V lost 6 bases, and 10 bases had no gene match. The CDR3 loop is CAISLTSGGANEQFF. For the CDR3, the DNA is TGTGCCATCAGCTTGACTAGCGGTGGTGCGAATGAGCAGTTCTTC.

This clonotype was observed many times. The V and J genes are TRBV7-7 and TRBJ2-5; D gene ambiguous. The CDR3 is 13 residues long. CDR1 and CDR2 from the germline V gene are SSHAT and FNYEAQ (reference sequence). V lost 5 bases and J 0 bases, leaving 7 bases between the germline ends. The CDR3 loop reads CASSEGYQETQYF. The CDR3 region has the DNA TGTGCCAGCAGCGAAGGGTACCAAGAGACCCAGTACTTC.

The V call is TRBV12-3 or TRBV12-4, the J call TRBJ2-1, with TRBD2 identical over 11 bases. The ends lost 6 bases at V and 1 base at J; junction bases unmatched: 8. The CDR3 runs to 17 residues. Here the CDR3 DNA reads TGTGCCAGCAGCCCTGGGGGGACTAGCGGTTCCTACAATGAGCAGTTCTTC. It translates to CASSPGGTSGSYNEQFF.

The chain employs TRBV7-8 and TRBJ2-7; TRBD1 aligns across 8 bases. Trimming at V came to 5 bases and at J to 0 bases, leaving 9 bases not matched to a gene. This CDR3 is 16 amino acids long. CDR1 is SGHVS and CDR2 is FQNEAQ in the germline V gene. This CDR3 is CASSLTSGGGSYEQYF. CDR3 nucleotides: TGTGCCAGCAGCCTTACCTCAGGGGGCGGCTCCTACGAGCAGTACTTC. Looking up the rest from reference TRBV7-8 and TRBJ2-7 gives the full variable domain: GAGVSQSPRYKVAKRGQDVALRCDPISGHVSLFWYQQALGQGPEFLTYFQNEAQLDKSGLPSDRFFAERPEGSVSTLKIQRTQQEDSAVYLCASSLTSGGGSYEQYFGPGTRLTVT.

This sequence joins TRBV20-1 and TRBJ1-2; the match to TRBD1 covers 9 bases. Germline V gene data show CDR1 as DFQATT and CDR2 as SNEGSKA (reference sequence). The V and J ends lost 0 bases and 0 bases, in that order; junction bases with no gene match: 14. The CDR3 is 19 amino acids. In nucleotides, the CDR3 is TGCAGTGCTAGAGATCAGCAAGGGACAGGGCCTCCCTCTAACTATGGCTACACCTTC. Translating gives CSARDQQGTGPPSNYGYTF.

This chain joins TRBV12-3 or TRBV12-4 and TRBJ2-7; D is perhaps TRBD1 or TRBD2 (6 bases each). Between the trimmed V and J ends, which lost 6 bases and 2 bases, there was a span of 14 bases. The CDR3 has 14 residues. CDR3 nucleotides: TGTGCCAGCAGCGGCGGGACACCAACCTACGAGCAGTACTTC. Amino acids: CASSGGTPTYEQYF.

The chain is built from TRBV12-3 or TRBV12-4 and TRBJ1-2; TRBD1 matches at 8 bases. V gave up 6 bases and J gave up 8 bases; unmatched junction bases: 14. This CDR3 has 15 residues. DNA for the CDR3: TGTGCCAGCAGCCGCTGGATGACAGGGGTGAGGGGCTACACCTTC. It yields the protein CASSRWMTGVRGYTF.

Only a few counts were recorded for this clonotype. This rearrangement joins TRBV6-5 to TRBJ2-5, with D possibly TRBD1 on 6 matching bases. Germline CDR1 MNHEY, CDR2 SVGAGI. The CDR3 has 13 residues. V was trimmed by 3 bases and J by 5 bases, leaving 10 bases between them. The CDR3 spells CASSYQGWETQYF. The CDR3 nucleotides read TGTGCCAGCAGTTATCAGGGGTGGGAGACCCAGTACTTC.

The gene calls are TRBV27 and TRBJ2-7, with 7 bases identical to TRBD1. V shed 1 base, J shed 3 bases, and the junction held 6 bases outside the gene matches. CDR3 length: 15 amino acids. Germline lookup yields CDR1 MNHEY and CDR2 SMNVEV (reference sequence). The CDR3 loop reads CASSLLVAGGYEQYF. For the CDR3, the DNA is TGTGCCAGCAGTTTATTGGTGGCAGGGGGCTACGAGCAGTACTTC.

The chain has TRBV11-2 and TRBJ1-4; TRBD1 matches at 7 bases. This CDR3 has 15 residues. Germline loops: CDR1 SGHAT, CDR2 FQNNGV. After removal of 4 bases from V and 8 bases from J, the junction contained 10 bases not matched to a gene. The CDR3 region is CASSYRQGGNEKLFF. The CDR3 DNA reads as TGTGCCAGCAGCTACCGACAGGGAGGTAACGAAAAACTGTTTTTT.

The rearrangement uses TRBV7-9 and TRBJ2-1; D might be TRBD2 (5 bases). Looked up from germline, CDR1 is SEHNR and CDR2 is FQNEAQ (reference sequence). This CDR3 contains 14 residues. V was shortened by 0 bases and J by 8 bases, with 11 bases between the two germline ends. The CDR3 protein is CASSLALLVYEQFF. In nucleotides, the CDR3 is TGTGCCAGCAGCTTAGCGTTACTAGTCTATGAGCAGTTCTTC.

This clonotype was found a few times. The chain is built from TRBV10-2 and TRBJ2-3, with 8 bases aligning to TRBD2. The CDR3 extends over 17 amino acids. Germline V CDR1 and CDR2: WSHSY, SAAADI. V lost 6 bases and J lost 2; bases outside the gene matches: 13. CDR3 in DNA: TGCGCCAGCAGGAACTTAGCTAGCGGGCGGATCACAGATACGCAGTATTTT. Its translation is CASRNLASGRITDTQYF.

The rearrangement links TRBV29-1 to TRBJ2-5; D may be TRBD2 (5 bases). The DNA end lines up better with TRBJ2-7; the J call may be wrong. Germline-derived CDR1 and CDR2 are SQVTM and ANQGSEA. The length of the CDR3 is 12 residues. The CDR3 loop reads CSVIRGTYEQYF. CDR3 in DNA: TGCAGCGTTATACGGGGAACCTACGAGCAGTACTTC.

The V gene is TRBV20-1, the J gene TRBJ2-1, with TRBD1 matching 7 bases. With V trimmed by 1 base and J by 4 bases, 13 bases remained unmatched. The V gene's germline CDR1 is DFQATT and CDR2 SNEGSKA (reference sequence). This CDR3 has 17 amino acids. The CDR3 DNA reads TGCAGTGCTAGAGTCCGACCGGACAGGTCAATATACAATGAGCAGTTCTTC. Its translation is CSARVRPDRSIYNEQFF.

The V and J genes are TRBV5-1 and TRBJ1-1, with D unresolved. The CDR3 loop spans 13 amino acids. Germline assignment: CDR1 SGHRS and CDR2 YFSETQ. Trimming cost V 2 bases and J 4 bases, with 9 bases left between them. CDR3 DNA sequence: TGCGCCAGCAGCTTCGGGGTGGGCACTGAAGCTTTCTTT. Residues: CASSFGVGTEAFF. The variable domain in full, completed from reference TRBV5-1 and TRBJ1-1, reads KAGVTQTPRYLIKTRGQQVTLSCSPISGHRSVSWYQQTPGQGLQFLFEYFSETQRNKGNFPGRFSGRQFSNSRSEMNVSTLELGDSALYLCASSFGVGTEAFFGQGTRLTVV.

This clonotype was recorded a few times. The chain is built from TRBV12-3 or TRBV12-4 and TRBJ1-2; D remains unclear. The CDR3 is 13 amino acids. Trimming left V 1 base short and J 4 bases short, with 7 bases between. CDR3 sequence (DNA): TGTGCCAGCAGTTTAGACAGTATCTATGGCTACACCTTC. Translating gives CASSLDSIYGYTF.

This clonotype was counted only a few times. The chain employs TRBV12-3 or TRBV12-4 and TRBJ2-3; 10 positions agree with TRBD2. The trim removed 2 bases at V and 5 bases at J, leaving 10 bases unmatched. The CDR3 loop spans 17 amino acids. CDR3 DNA: TGTGCCAGCAGTTTACGAGCGGGGGGGCCTATCGGAGATACGCAGTATTTT. Its translation is CASSLRAGGPIGDTQYF.

J is TRBJ2-7 and V is TRBV12-3 or TRBV12-4; weak D call: TRBD2 (7 bases). The length of the CDR3 is 18 residues. Trimming removed 7 bases from V and 3 bases from J, with 28 bases in between. The CDR3, as DNA: TGTGCCAGCACTCAACGGCTGTTGTCGGGGGGCATCATCTACGAGCAGTACTTC. Its protein product is CASTQRLLSGGIIYEQYF.

In its sample, this clonotype was seen a few times. J is TRBJ1-5 and V is TRBV10-3, with TRBD1 matching over 7 bases. The CDR3 extends over 14 amino acids. Trimming took 6 bases from V and 4 from J; bases not matched to a gene: 6. The germline V gene encodes CDR1 ENHRY and CDR2 SYGVKD. The CDR3 protein is CAIRPGTENQPQHF. CDR3 bases: TGTGCCATCAGGCCCGGGACAGAAAATCAGCCCCAGCATTTT.

The gene calls are TRBV7-2 and TRBJ2-3; 8 bases line up with TRBD2. Germline V lookup: CDR1 SGHTA, CDR2 FQGNSA. V lost 1 base to trimming and J lost 3 bases; unmatched junction nucleotides: 3. CDR3 length equals 15 residues. Here the CDR3 reads CASSLEGGRTDTQYF. In nucleotides, the CDR3 is TGTGCCAGCAGCTTAGAGGGCGGGAGGACAGATACGCAGTATTTT.

This chain connects TRBV12-3 or TRBV12-4 to TRBJ1-1; maybe TRBD1 (5 bases). V dropped 4 bases and J dropped 7 bases, with 13 bases sitting between them. The CDR3 sequence is 13 residues long. CDR3: CASSSSRGGEAFF. In DNA, the CDR3 is TGTGCCAGCAGTTCGTCTCGTGGGGGTGAAGCTTTCTTT.

Only a few counts were recorded for this clonotype. This chain joins TRBV12-3 or TRBV12-4 and TRBJ2-1; unclear D gene. The CDR3 is 14 amino acids. V gave up 0 bases and J gave up 5 bases, with 8 bases separating them. This chain's CDR3 is CASSLAGPDNEQFF. DNA for the CDR3: TGTGCCAGCAGTTTAGCTGGCCCAGACAATGAGCAGTTCTTC.

In this sample, this clonotype turned up a few times. Given a much more abundant clone one base away, this may be a read error. The CDR3 sequence: CSARLRAGDSYEQYF. CDR3 nucleotide sequence: TGCAGTGCTAGACTACGAGCGGGGGACTCCTACGAGCAGTACTTC. This chain uses TRBV20-1 with TRBJ2-7; 8 bases align to TRBD2. The junction had 6 bases not matched to a gene; V was cut back by 2 bases and J by 0 bases. CDR1 and CDR2 (germline): DFQATT, SNEGSKA (reference sequence). The CDR3 consists of 15 residues.